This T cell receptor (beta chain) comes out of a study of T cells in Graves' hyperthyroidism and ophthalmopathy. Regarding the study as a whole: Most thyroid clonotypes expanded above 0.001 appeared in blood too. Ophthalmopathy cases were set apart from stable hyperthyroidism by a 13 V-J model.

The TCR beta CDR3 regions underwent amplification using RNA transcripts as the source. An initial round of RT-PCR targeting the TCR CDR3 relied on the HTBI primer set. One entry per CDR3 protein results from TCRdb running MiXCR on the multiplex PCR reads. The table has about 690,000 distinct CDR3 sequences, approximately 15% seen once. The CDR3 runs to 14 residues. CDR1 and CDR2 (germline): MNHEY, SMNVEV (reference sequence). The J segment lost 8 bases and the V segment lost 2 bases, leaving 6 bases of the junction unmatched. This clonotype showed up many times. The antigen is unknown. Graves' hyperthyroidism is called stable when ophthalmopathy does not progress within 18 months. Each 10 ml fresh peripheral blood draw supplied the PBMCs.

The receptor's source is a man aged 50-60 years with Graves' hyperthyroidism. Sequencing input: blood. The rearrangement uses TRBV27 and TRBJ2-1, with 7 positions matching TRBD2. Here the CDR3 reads CASSLVSGGDEQFF. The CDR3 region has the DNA TGTGCCAGCAGTTTAGTGAGTGGGGGGGATGAGCAGTTCTTC.